A selection of T cell receptor beta chains follows, all from one sample in a study of cytomegalovirus exposure and HLA in healthy donors. Method: immunoSEQ multiplex PCR; TCRdb's copy keeps in-frame clones and lacks some. The table records 100,000 to 150,000 clones, approximately 76% of them present only once. Sequenced sample: PBMCs. The source is a man aged 45-65 years in good health and CMV-seropositive. Each CDR3 is given with its conserved first and last residue. D genes are given only for firm matches. Clone size is not always given. Where it is, it says once, few, many or a class for expanded clones.

D gene: TRBD2; J gene: TRBJ2-7; clone size: .; V gene: TRBV7-6; CDR3 protein: CASSLGGTSYEQYF; CDR3 DNA: TGTGCCAGCAGCTTGGGGGGGACCTCCTACGAGCAGTACTTC
D gene: TRBD1; J gene: TRBJ2-7; clone size: .; V gene: TRBV5-8; CDR3 protein: CASSHGQVTYEQYF; CDR3 DNA: TGTGCCAGCAGCCACGGACAGGTAACCTACGAGCAGTACTTC
D gene: TRBD1; J gene: TRBJ2-5; clone size: .; V gene: TRBV4-3; CDR3 protein: CASSQDRDSQETQYF; CDR3 DNA: TGCGCCAGCAGCCAAGATAGGGACAGTCAAGAGACCCAGTACTTC
D gene: TRBD2; J gene: TRBJ2-5; clone size: .; V gene: TRBV28; CDR3 protein: CASSFGLAGMETQYF; CDR3 DNA: TGTGCCAGCAGTTTTGGACTAGCGGGAATGGAGACCCAGTACTTC
D gene: .; J gene: TRBJ1-2; clone size: .; V gene: TRBV7-2; CDR3 protein: CASSPRGYGYTF; CDR3 DNA: TGTGCCAGCAGCCCCCGGGGGTATGGCTACACCTTC
D gene: .; J gene: TRBJ1-1; clone size: .; V gene: TRBV18; CDR3 protein: CASSPPAQANTEAFF; CDR3 DNA: TGTGCCAGCTCACCACCTGCACAGGCGAACACTGAAGCTTTCTTT
D gene: .; J gene: TRBJ2-5; clone size: .; V gene: TRBV18; CDR3 protein: CASSPTGGPLQETQYF; CDR3 DNA: TGTGCCAGCTCACCAACGGGGGGCCCTCTTCAAGAGACCCAGTACTTC
D gene: TRBD2; J gene: TRBJ2-7; clone size: .; V gene: TRBV29-1; CDR3 protein: CSARTSDYEQYF; CDR3 DNA: TGCAGCGCCAGGACTAGCGACTACGAGCAGTACTTC
D gene: .; J gene: TRBJ1-2; clone size: .; V gene: TRBV28; CDR3 protein: CASSGHFYGYTF; CDR3 DNA: TGTGCCAGCAGCGGACATTTTTATGGCTACACCTTC
D gene: .; J gene: TRBJ2-1; clone size: .; V gene: TRBV4-1; CDR3 protein: CASSRGADNEQFF; CDR3 DNA: TGCGCCAGCAGCCGCGGGGCCGACAATGAGCAGTTCTTC
D gene: TRBD2; J gene: TRBJ2-1; clone size: .; V gene: TRBV7-9; CDR3 protein: CASSLGIAGEYHNEQFF; CDR3 DNA: TGTGCCAGCAGCTTAGGTATCGCGGGGGAGTATCACAATGAGCAGTTCTTC
D gene: .; J gene: TRBJ2-5; clone size: medium-sized; V gene: TRBV10-3; CDR3 protein: CAIRARGNQETQYF; CDR3 DNA: TGTGCCATCAGGGCCCGGGGGAACCAAGAGACCCAGTACTTC
D gene: .; J gene: TRBJ1-4; clone size: .; V gene: TRBV19; CDR3 protein: CASSIGGTGEKLFF; CDR3 DNA: TGTGCCAGTAGTATTGGGGGGACGGGCGAAAAACTGTTTTTT
D gene: .; J gene: TRBJ2-6; clone size: few; V gene: TRBV5-4; CDR3 protein: CASSLASRLSGANVLTF; CDR3 DNA: TGTGCCAGCAGCTTGGCATCCAGACTCTCTGGGGCCAACGTCCTGACTTTC
D gene: .; J gene: TRBJ2-1; clone size: .; V gene: TRBV6-1; CDR3 protein: CASSGYKEQFF; CDR3 DNA: TGTGCCAGCAGTGGGTACAAAGAGCAGTTCTTC
D gene: .; J gene: TRBJ1-1; clone size: .; V gene: TRBV29-1; CDR3 protein: CSVEDPRNTEAFF; CDR3 DNA: TGCAGCGTTGAAGATCCCAGAAACACTGAAGCTTTCTTT
D gene: .; J gene: TRBJ2-7; clone size: .; V gene: TRBV7-2; CDR3 protein: CASSLSPSYEQYF; CDR3 DNA: TGTGCCAGCAGCTTATCCCCTTCCTACGAGCAGTACTTC
D gene: TRBD2; J gene: TRBJ2-7; clone size: .; V gene: TRBV11-1; CDR3 protein: CASSPRTSGYEQYF; CDR3 DNA: TGTGCCAGCAGTCCACGGACTAGCGGCTACGAGCAGTACTTC
D gene: TRBD1; J gene: TRBJ1-5; clone size: .; V gene: TRBV5-1; CDR3 protein: CASSMTGASNQPQHF; CDR3 DNA: TGCGCCAGCAGTATGACAGGGGCTAGCAATCAGCCCCAGCATTTT
D gene: TRBD1; J gene: TRBJ1-2; clone size: .; V gene: TRBV7-2; CDR3 protein: CASSNTDRGHYGYTF; CDR3 DNA: TGTGCCAGCAGCAATACAGACAGGGGCCACTATGGCTACACCTTC
D gene: TRBD2; J gene: TRBJ2-7; clone size: few; V gene: TRBV7-2; CDR3 protein: CASSFSGTSGVYSYEQYF; CDR3 DNA: TGTGCCAGCAGCTTCTCCGGGACTAGCGGGGTATACTCCTACGAGCAGTACTTC
D gene: TRBD2; J gene: TRBJ2-3; clone size: .; V gene: TRBV5-1; CDR3 protein: CASSFGGGAPDTQYF; CDR3 DNA: TGCGCCAGCAGCTTCGGCGGGGGGGCCCCAGATACGCAGTATTTT